Listed below are T cell receptor beta chains from one sample, sequenced in a study of cytomegalovirus exposure and HLA in healthy donors. The data were produced by immunoSEQ multiplex PCR, yet TCRdb's version contains in-frame clones alone and is incomplete. This table holds about 140,000 clones, roughly 78% found once. Sample: PBMCs. Receptors were obtained from a man aged 18 to 29 in good health and CMV-seropositive. CDR3s include the opening cysteine and the closing phenylalanine or tryptophan. D genes are given only for firm matches. Size tells how often a clone was seen (once, few, many) or the class of an expanded clone, and some rows leave it out.

clone_size: NA
cdr3_length: 14
j_call: TRBJ1-3
d_call: NA
v_call: TRBV6-1
cdr3_nt: TGTGCCACCACCCCCGGGGGTTCTGGAAACACCATATATTTT
cdr3_aa: CATTPGGSGNTIYF

clone_size: once
cdr3_length: 15
j_call: TRBJ2-7
d_call: TRBD1
v_call: TRBV29-1
cdr3_nt: TGCAGCGTAGGCGGGACAGGGGGCTTTCTTTACGAGCAGTACTTC
cdr3_aa: CSVGGTGGFLYEQYF

clone_size: NA
cdr3_length: 16
j_call: TRBJ2-7
d_call: TRBD1
v_call: TRBV7-6
cdr3_nt: TGTGCCAGCAGCAGCCTCGGGACAGGGGCACACTACGAGCAGTACTTC
cdr3_aa: CASSSLGTGAHYEQYF

clone_size: NA
cdr3_length: 13
j_call: TRBJ1-5
d_call: NA
v_call: TRBV6-5
cdr3_nt: TGTGCCAGCGCCTCAGGGTGGGATCAGCCCCAGCATTTT
cdr3_aa: CASASGWDQPQHF

clone_size: NA
cdr3_length: 16
j_call: TRBJ2-1
d_call: TRBD1
v_call: TRBV11-2
cdr3_nt: TGTGCCAGCAGCTTAAAGCCAGGGGGCCAAAACAATGAGCAGTTCTTC
cdr3_aa: CASSLKPGGQNNEQFF

clone_size: NA
cdr3_length: 15
j_call: TRBJ2-2
d_call: TRBD1
v_call: TRBV2
cdr3_nt: TGTGCCAGCAAAGGGGACAGGGGGGACACCGGGGAGCTGTTTTTT
cdr3_aa: CASKGDRGDTGELFF

clone_size: NA
cdr3_length: 15
j_call: TRBJ2-2
d_call: NA
v_call: TRBV19
cdr3_nt: TGTGCCAGTAGTATAGGAACCAGGGCCCCCGGGGAGCTGTTTTTT
cdr3_aa: CASSIGTRAPGELFF

clone_size: NA
cdr3_length: 14
j_call: TRBJ1-1
d_call: NA
v_call: TRBV7-3
cdr3_nt: TGTGCCAGCAGTTCCAGGGAGGGCGTCGGTGAAGCTTTCTTT
cdr3_aa: CASSSREGVGEAFF

clone_size: NA
cdr3_length: 13
j_call: TRBJ2-3
d_call: NA
v_call: TRBV28
cdr3_nt: TGTGCCAGCAGTTTAGACACGGGGGATACGCAGTATTTT
cdr3_aa: CASSLDTGDTQYF

clone_size: NA
cdr3_length: 14
j_call: TRBJ2-3
d_call: NA
v_call: TRBV5-4
cdr3_nt: TGTGCCAGCAGCCTCCAGGTATCTTCAGATACGCAGTATTTT
cdr3_aa: CASSLQVSSDTQYF

clone_size: NA
cdr3_length: 14
j_call: TRBJ1-5
d_call: NA
v_call: TRBV7-9
cdr3_nt: TGTGCCAGCAGTCGAGGACAGAGGGGACAGCCCCAGCATTTT
cdr3_aa: CASSRGQRGQPQHF

clone_size: NA
cdr3_length: 13
j_call: TRBJ1-2
d_call: NA
v_call: TRBV2
cdr3_nt: TGTGCCAGCAGTGAGAGCGCGGGCTATGGCTACACCTTC
cdr3_aa: CASSESAGYGYTF

clone_size: few
cdr3_length: 14
j_call: TRBJ1-4
d_call: NA
v_call: TRBV6-6
cdr3_nt: TGCGCCAGCAGTTCTACTAAGATAGGTGAAAAACTGTTTTTT
cdr3_aa: CASSSTKIGEKLFF

clone_size: NA
cdr3_length: 12
j_call: TRBJ2-5
d_call: NA
v_call: TRBV29-1
cdr3_nt: TGCAGCGGATTTCAGGGGCAAGAGACCCAGTACTTC
cdr3_aa: CSGFQGQETQYF

clone_size: NA
cdr3_length: 14
j_call: TRBJ2-7
d_call: NA
v_call: TRBV2
cdr3_nt: TGTGCCAGCAGTGAAGCGGGAGAGGGCTACGAGCAGTACTTC
cdr3_aa: CASSEAGEGYEQYF

clone_size: NA
cdr3_length: 13
j_call: TRBJ2-7
d_call: TRBD2
v_call: TRBV6-1
cdr3_nt: TGTGCCAGCAGCGGCGGGAGAATGTACGAGCAGTACTTC
cdr3_aa: CASSGGRMYEQYF

clone_size: NA
cdr3_length: 16
j_call: TRBJ1-2
d_call: NA
v_call: TRBV27
cdr3_nt: TGTGCCAGCAGTTTATCACCCAATCCAGGGCCCAATGGCTACACCTTC
cdr3_aa: CASSLSPNPGPNGYTF

clone_size: NA
cdr3_length: 15
j_call: TRBJ1-1
d_call: NA
v_call: TRBV19
cdr3_nt: TGTGCCAGTAGTCCTTCCGGCGGGATGAACACTGAAGCTTTCTTT
cdr3_aa: CASSPSGGMNTEAFF

clone_size: NA
cdr3_length: 14
j_call: TRBJ2-7
d_call: NA
v_call: TRBV2
cdr3_nt: TGTGCCAGCAGCAGACAGGAGCCCGCCTACGAGCAGTACTTC
cdr3_aa: CASSRQEPAYEQYF

clone_size: NA
cdr3_length: 11
j_call: TRBJ2-3
d_call: NA
v_call: TRBV19
cdr3_nt: TGTGCCAGTTCCCAGGCAGATACGCAGTATTTT
cdr3_aa: CASSQADTQYF

clone_size: NA
cdr3_length: 14
j_call: TRBJ2-7
d_call: TRBD1
v_call: TRBV4-1
cdr3_nt: TGCGCCAGCAGCCAAGCGACAGGGGGCTACGAGCAGTACTTC
cdr3_aa: CASSQATGGYEQYF

clone_size: once
cdr3_length: 12
j_call: TRBJ1-4
d_call: NA
v_call: TRBV5-6
cdr3_nt: TGTGCCAGCAGATTGAGAGGCGAAAAACTGTTTTTT
cdr3_aa: CASRLRGEKLFF

clone_size: NA
cdr3_length: 15
j_call: TRBJ2-3
d_call: TRBD2
v_call: TRBV29-1
cdr3_nt: TGCAGCGTTGATGCGGGAGGCACAATCACAGATACGCAGTATTTT
cdr3_aa: CSVDAGGTITDTQYF

clone_size: NA
cdr3_length: 14
j_call: TRBJ1-1
d_call: NA
v_call: TRBV16
cdr3_nt: TGTGCCAGCAGCCAATCAAGGGGGAGCACTGAAGCTTTCTTT
cdr3_aa: CASSQSRGSTEAFF

clone_size: NA
cdr3_length: 16
j_call: TRBJ2-5
d_call: TRBD2
v_call: TRBV5-1
cdr3_nt: TGCGCCAGCGGATGGACTAGCGGGAGAACCGCAGAGACCCAGTACTTC
cdr3_aa: CASGWTSGRTAETQYF

clone_size: NA
cdr3_length: 14
j_call: TRBJ1-1
d_call: NA
v_call: TRBV27
cdr3_nt: TGTGCCAGCAGTTTATCAGCAGGGGCCTACAGTGCTTTCTTT
cdr3_aa: CASSLSAGAYSAFF

clone_size: NA
cdr3_length: 13
j_call: TRBJ2-1
d_call: NA
v_call: TRBV28
cdr3_nt: TGTGCCAGCAGTTACGACAGCTACAATGAGCAGTTCTTC
cdr3_aa: CASSYDSYNEQFF

clone_size: NA
cdr3_length: 15
j_call: TRBJ2-2
d_call: NA
v_call: TRBV27
cdr3_nt: TGTGCCAGCGCCTCACGGGATACGAACACCGGGGAGCTGTTTTTT
cdr3_aa: CASASRDTNTGELFF

clone_size: NA
cdr3_length: 13
j_call: TRBJ2-1
d_call: TRBD1
v_call: TRBV5-8
cdr3_nt: TGTGCCAGCAGCTTCGGGACAGGGGACGAGCAGTTCTTC
cdr3_aa: CASSFGTGDEQFF

clone_size: NA
cdr3_length: 14
j_call: TRBJ2-1
d_call: TRBD2
v_call: TRBV6-5
cdr3_nt: TGTGCCAGCAGTCCTAGCGGGACCTACAATGAGCAGTTCTTC
cdr3_aa: CASSPSGTYNEQFF

clone_size: NA
cdr3_length: 13
j_call: TRBJ2-7
d_call: NA
v_call: TRBV19
cdr3_nt: TGTGCCAGTAGTATTGACCGGGACTACGAGCAGTACTTC
cdr3_aa: CASSIDRDYEQYF

clone_size: NA
cdr3_length: 15
j_call: TRBJ2-7
d_call: TRBD1
v_call: TRBV28
cdr3_nt: TGTGCCAGCAGCCGGACAGGGCAGGTTTCCTACGAGCAGTACTTC
cdr3_aa: CASSRTGQVSYEQYF

clone_size: NA
cdr3_length: 15
j_call: TRBJ2-1
d_call: TRBD2
v_call: TRBV5-1
cdr3_nt: TGCGCCAGCAGCTTGATGGCGGGAGCAGGCAATGAGCAGTTCTTC
cdr3_aa: CASSLMAGAGNEQFF

clone_size: few
cdr3_length: 20
j_call: TRBJ2-1
d_call: NA
v_call: TRBV9
cdr3_nt: TGTGCCAGCAGCGTAGCCTGGGGGGCGGGAGTTGGGGCGGGGTACAATGAGCAGTTCTTC
cdr3_aa: CASSVAWGAGVGAGYNEQFF